These 8 T cell receptor beta chains were sequenced from one sample in a study of shared clonotypes between healthy human individuals. Generated by immunoSEQ multiplex PCR, the TCRdb table keeps only in-frame clones and is missing some. The table includes about 2.4 million clones, 80% to 95% detected once. What was sequenced was naive CD4+ T cells from PBMCs. Stated subset: CD45RA+ positively selected. Source of these receptors: a man aged 18 to 30 in good health. Some clones in this sample may be carry-over from other donors' samples.

The chain combines TRBV5-1 with TRBJ2-2, with a tentative D call TRBD1 (5 bases). Germline V lookup: CDR1 SGHRS, CDR2 YFSETQ. The V end lost 5 bases, the J end lost 2 bases, and 13 bases lay between the germline ends. The CDR3 contains 15 residues. DNA for the CDR3: TGCGCCAGCAGACTGACAGAGACCAACACCGGGGAGCTGTTTTTT. This encodes CASRLTETNTGELFF.

As to this clone: A junction boundary mismatches the germline segment, possibly from a read error. This rearrangement joins TRBV13 to TRBJ2-3; D remains ambiguous. The CDR3 has 12 amino acids. Germline V gene lookup returns CDR1 PRHDT and CDR2 FYEKMQ (reference sequence). CDR3 in DNA: TGTGCCAGCAGCTTAGGCACGGATACGCAGTATTTT. Translating it yields CASSLGTDTQYF.

The V and J genes are TRBV4-1 and TRBJ1-1; D remains ambiguous. The germline V gene encodes CDR1 MGHRA and CDR2 YSYEKL. CDR3 length: 15 residues. Deletions cut 1 base from V and 1 base from J, with 10 bases between. The CDR3: CASSQGVGENTEAFF. In DNA form, the CDR3 reads TGCGCCAGCAGCCAAGGGGTGGGAGAGAACACTGAAGCTTTCTTT.

This chain uses TRBV30 with TRBJ1-4; the D gene is possibly TRBD1 (5 bases). V was trimmed by 5 bases and J by 5 bases, leaving 9 bases between them. Germline assignment: CDR1 GTSNPN and CDR2 SVGIG (reference sequence). The CDR3 length is 12 residues. CDR3 protein: CAWDSQNEKLFF. The CDR3 nucleotides are TGTGCCTGGGACAGCCAGAATGAAAAACTGTTTTTT.

The chain uses TRBV2 and TRBJ1-6, with TRBD1 matching 10 bases. Germline lookup yields CDR1 SNHLY and CDR2 FYNNEI. The CDR3 runs 15 residues. Trimming removed 7 bases from V and 6 bases from J; junction bases left unmatched: 6. The chain's CDR3 is CASNPGTGVNSPLHF. The CDR3 DNA sequence: TGTGCCAGCAATCCAGGGACAGGGGTTAATTCACCCCTCCACTTT.

The rearrangement links TRBV18 to TRBJ2-1; 10 bases fit TRBD2. Germline V CDR1 and CDR2: KGHSH, LQKENI. With V trimmed by 6 bases and J by 9 bases, 5 bases remained unmatched. This CDR3 spans 13 amino acids. CDR3 loop: CASSPLAGGEQFF. CDR3 sequence (DNA): TGTGCCAGCTCTCCCTTAGCGGGAGGTGAGCAGTTCTTC.

The DNA for the CDR3 is TGTGCCAGCAGCCTATCTATCGGGGAGCTGTTTTTT. This sequence encodes CASSLSIGELFF. The chain joins TRBV7-9 to TRBJ2-2; D gene unclear. The germline V gene encodes CDR1 SEHNR and CDR2 FQNEAQ (reference sequence). The V and J ends lost 5 bases and 7 bases respectively, with 8 bases between them. The CDR3 length is 12 residues.

The chain recombines TRBV10-3 with TRBJ2-7; D unresolved. Trimming pared 11 bases from V and 0 bases from J, leaving 17 bases between. CDR3 length equals 14 residues. Germline-derived CDR1 and CDR2 are ENHRY and SYGVKD. The CDR3 sequence is CASKPDGTSYEQYF. CDR3 in DNA: TGTGCCTCAAAACCGGACGGAACCTCCTACGAGCAGTACTTC.